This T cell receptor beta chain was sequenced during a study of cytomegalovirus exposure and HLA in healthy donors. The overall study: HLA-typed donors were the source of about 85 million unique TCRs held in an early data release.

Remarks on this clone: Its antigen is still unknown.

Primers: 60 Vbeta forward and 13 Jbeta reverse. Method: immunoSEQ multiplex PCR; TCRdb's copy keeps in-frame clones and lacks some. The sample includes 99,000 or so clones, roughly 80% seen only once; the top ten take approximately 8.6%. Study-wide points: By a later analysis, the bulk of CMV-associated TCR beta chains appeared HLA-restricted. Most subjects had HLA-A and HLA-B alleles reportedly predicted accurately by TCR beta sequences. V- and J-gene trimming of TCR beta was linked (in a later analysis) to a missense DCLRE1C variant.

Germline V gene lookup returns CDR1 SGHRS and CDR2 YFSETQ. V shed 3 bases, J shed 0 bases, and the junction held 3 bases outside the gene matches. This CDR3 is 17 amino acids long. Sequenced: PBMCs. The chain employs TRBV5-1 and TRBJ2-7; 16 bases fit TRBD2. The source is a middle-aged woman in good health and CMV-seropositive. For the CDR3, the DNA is TGCGCCAGCAGCTCCGGGACTAGCGGGAGGGCCTCCTACGAGCAGTACTTC. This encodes CASSSGTSGRASYEQYF. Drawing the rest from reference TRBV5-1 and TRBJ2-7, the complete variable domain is KAGVTQTPRYLIKTRGQQVTLSCSPISGHRSVSWYQQTPGQGLQFLFEYFSETQRNKGNFPGRFSGRQFSNSRSEMNVSTLELGDSALYLCASSSGTSGRASYEQYFGPGTRLTVT.